Described below is a single T cell receptor (beta chain) sequence and its context. Its antigen remains unknown. This record comes from a study of beta chain features in type 1 diabetes. Expressed TCRB transcripts got sequenced, as all isolated RNA was reverse transcribed. TCRdb keeps only in-frame clones here, not all; method: immunoSEQ multiplex PCR. The sample has roughly 150,000 clones, almost 8% seen once. Germline V gene lookup returns CDR1 SEHNR and CDR2 FQNEAQ (reference sequence). This CDR3 has 17 amino acids. The ends lost 5 bases at V and 4 bases at J; junction bases unmatched: 15. Study-level points and caveats: Type 1 diabetes patients had TCRB CDR3s that were shorter (moderately but significantly so) in all four CD4+ subsets.

The chain uses TRBV7-9 and TRBJ2-3; 7 bases are a match to TRBD2. Sequencing was performed on central memory CD4+ T cells from blood. This receptor was taken from a man younger than 30 with type 1 diabetes. The CDR3 sequence is CASSLSGWRGIPDTQYF. The CDR3 DNA reads as TGTGCCAGCAGCCTCTCAGGGTGGCGGGGGATCCCAGATACGCAGTATTTT.